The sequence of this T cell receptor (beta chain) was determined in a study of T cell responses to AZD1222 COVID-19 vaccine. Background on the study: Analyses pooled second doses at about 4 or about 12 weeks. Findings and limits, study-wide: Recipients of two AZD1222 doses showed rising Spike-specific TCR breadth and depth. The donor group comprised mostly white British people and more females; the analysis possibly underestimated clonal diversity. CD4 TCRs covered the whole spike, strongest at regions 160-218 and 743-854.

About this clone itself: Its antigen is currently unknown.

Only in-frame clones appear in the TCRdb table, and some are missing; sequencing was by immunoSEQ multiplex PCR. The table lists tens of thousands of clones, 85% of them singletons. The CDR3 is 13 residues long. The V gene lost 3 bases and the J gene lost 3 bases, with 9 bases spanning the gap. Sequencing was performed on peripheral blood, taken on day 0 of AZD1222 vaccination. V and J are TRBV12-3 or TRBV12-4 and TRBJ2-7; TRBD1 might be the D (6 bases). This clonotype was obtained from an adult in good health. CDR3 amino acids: CASSLNRVYEQYF. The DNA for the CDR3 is TGTGCCAGCAGTTTGAACAGGGTCTACGAGCAGTACTTC.